Listed below are T cell receptor beta chains from one sample, sequenced in a study of human T cells and chemical hapten exposure. TCRdb passed the RACE reads through MiXCR, listing each CDR3 protein once. The data hold about 70,000 distinct CDR3 sequences, with 8.5% observed a single time. The sequencing here drew on whole blood, taken in connection with sensitization to the hapten diphenylcyclopropenone (DPC). The source is a woman between 45 and 60 years old with alopecia areata. Some clones in this sample may be carry-over from other donors' samples. Both conserved end residues are part of each CDR3. Fields, in order: J gene, D gene, clone size, V gene, CDR3 protein, CDR3 DNA. D genes are given only for firm matches. Not all rows give a size; the values are once, few, many and, for expanded clones, a class.

j_gene: TRBJ2-5
d_gene: TRBD2
abundance: -
v_gene: TRBV30
CDR3aa: CAWSISTSGRTQYF
CDR3nt: TGTGCCTGGAGTATTTCGACTAGCGGGAGGACCCAGTACTTC

j_gene: TRBJ2-3
d_gene: TRBD2
abundance: -
v_gene: TRBV5-1
CDR3aa: CASSPQGLAVADTQYF
CDR3nt: TGCGCCAGCAGTCCGCAGGGACTAGCTGTAGCAGATACGCAGTATTTT

j_gene: TRBJ2-5
d_gene: TRBD2
abundance: -
v_gene: TRBV27
CDR3aa: CASSLSGRPETQYF
CDR3nt: TGTGCCAGCAGTCTTAGCGGGAGGCCAGAGACCCAGTACTTC

j_gene: TRBJ1-5
d_gene: -
abundance: -
v_gene: TRBV12-3/TRBV12-4
CDR3aa: CASSLAGPGRPQHF
CDR3nt: TGTGCCAGCAGTTTAGCAGGGCCCGGGCGGCCCCAGCATTTT

j_gene: TRBJ1-5
d_gene: -
abundance: many
v_gene: TRBV19
CDR3aa: CALAPGPNQPQHF
CDR3nt: TGTGCCCTCGCGCCGGGACCCAATCAGCCCCAGCATTTT

j_gene: TRBJ2-1
d_gene: -
abundance: few
v_gene: TRBV30
CDR3aa: CAWAPDSSSYNEQFF
CDR3nt: TGTGCCTGGGCACCGGACAGTAGCTCCTACAATGAGCAGTTCTTC

j_gene: TRBJ2-3
d_gene: -
abundance: -
v_gene: TRBV15
CDR3aa: CATTDPDGSSTDTQYF
CDR3nt: TGTGCCACCACCGACCCGGACGGTTCTAGCACAGATACGCAGTATTTT

j_gene: TRBJ2-3
d_gene: TRBD2
abundance: -
v_gene: TRBV29-1
CDR3aa: CSVRRERPDTQYF
CDR3nt: TGCAGCGTTCGGCGGGAGAGGCCAGATACGCAGTATTTT

j_gene: TRBJ2-3
d_gene: -
abundance: -
v_gene: TRBV7-2
CDR3aa: CASSLEGIIKGRDTQYF
CDR3nt: TGTGCCAGCAGCTTAGAAGGAATTATTAAGGGCCGGGATACGCAGTATTTT

j_gene: TRBJ2-2
d_gene: -
abundance: few
v_gene: TRBV12-3/TRBV12-4
CDR3aa: CASSFGDTGELFF
CDR3nt: TGTGCCAGCAGTTTCGGGGACACCGGGGAGCTGTTTTTT

j_gene: TRBJ2-2
d_gene: TRBD1
abundance: few
v_gene: TRBV28
CDR3aa: CASSSWTGGTGELFF
CDR3nt: TGTGCCAGCAGTTCCTGGACAGGGGGTACCGGGGAGCTGTTTTTT

j_gene: TRBJ2-7
d_gene: -
abundance: few
v_gene: TRBV12-3/TRBV12-4
CDR3aa: CASSDGTWGSYEQYF
CDR3nt: TGTGCCAGCAGTGACGGGACGTGGGGCTCCTACGAGCAGTACTTC

j_gene: TRBJ1-1
d_gene: TRBD1
abundance: few
v_gene: TRBV7-6
CDR3aa: CASSLGTRGSGTEAFF
CDR3nt: TGTGCCAGCAGCTTAGGGACCAGGGGGTCAGGCACTGAAGCTTTCTTT